This T cell receptor (beta chain) was retrieved from a study of beta chain features in type 1 diabetes. Details on this clone: Its target is unknown. Other nucleotide sequences from this sample produce the same CDR3.

Expressed TCRB transcripts got sequenced, as all isolated RNA was reverse transcribed. Sequencing was performed with immunoSEQ multiplex PCR; in TCRdb, only in-frame clones are kept and a portion is missing. The top ten clones hold around 0.45% of a sample with over 300,000 clones, 8% of them seen once. Findings and limits, study-wide: A moderate, significant TCRB CDR3 shortening appeared in type 1 diabetes across four CD4+ subsets. Amplification by PCR could prefer shorter templates, with the same effect in patients and controls. A closer apparent resemblance between naive, central memory and Treg TCRB repertoires was seen in patients than in healthy donors.

This CDR3 spans 13 amino acids. V was trimmed by 4 bases and J by 4 bases, leaving 11 bases between them. Germline V gene data show CDR1 as SGHRS and CDR2 as YFSETQ. Central memory, naive, regulatory and stem cell-like memory CD4+ cells were sorted by CD45RO/CCR7/CD25/CD127/CD95/CD27. This receptor was taken from a woman under 30 in good health. Material for sequencing was central memory CD4+ T cells from blood. This chain connects TRBV5-1 to TRBJ1-2, with D possibly being TRBD1 (5 bases). This CDR3 is CASSVDSRYGYTF. The CDR3 coding sequence is TGCGCCAGCAGCGTCGACAGCCGCTATGGCTACACCTTC.